These 27 T cell receptor beta chains were sequenced from one sample in a study of blood T cell repertoires in COVID-19. TCRdb keeps only in-frame clones here, not all; method: immunoSEQ multiplex PCR. In the table there are 20,000 to 30,000 clones, around 60% of which are singletons. Specimen: peripheral blood. These receptor sequences come from a man aged 55 to 70 with active or convalescent COVID-19.

The chain has TRBV5-1 and TRBJ2-1, with TRBD2 matching 7 bases. The CDR3 loop spans 14 amino acids. Looked up from germline, CDR1 is SGHRS and CDR2 is YFSETQ. V was pared by 3 bases and J by 7 bases, with 7 bases of the junction left unmatched. The CDR3 protein is CASSSYLAENEQFF. The CDR3 coding sequence is TGCGCCAGCAGCTCGTACCTAGCGGAGAATGAGCAGTTCTTC.

CDR3 sequence (DNA): TGTGCCAGCAGCGGGGAGAAGACCTACGAGCAGTACTTC. Its protein product is CASSGEKTYEQYF. This sequence joins TRBV3-1 (or the pseudogene TRBV3-2) and TRBJ2-7; TRBD2 might be the D (5 bases). V shed 5 bases and J shed 2 bases, with 10 bases lying between them. The CDR3 spans 13 residues. Per the germline V gene, CDR1 is LGHDT and CDR2 is YNNKEL (reference sequence).

This chain uses TRBV23-1 with TRBJ2-5; D is possibly TRBD2 (6 bases). TRBV23-1 is identified as an open reading frame with a role that is uncertain. The CDR3 runs to 20 residues. Deletions cut 0 bases from V and 3 bases from J, with 26 bases between. The CDR3 DNA sequence: TGCGCCAGCAGTCAATCACGGACTATAACTATGACAAAGGGAAAAGAGACCCAGTACTTC. Protein: CASSQSRTITMTKGKETQYF.

This clone was counted a single time. The chain employs TRBV5-5 and TRBJ2-7; 7 nucleotides agree with TRBD1. The CDR3 is 14 residues long. The ends lost 1 base at V and 2 bases at J; junction bases unmatched: 3. Germline-derived CDR1 and CDR2 are SGHKS and YYEKEE (reference sequence). The CDR3 sequence: CASSLTGTAYEQYF. The CDR3 DNA follows: TGTGCCAGCAGCTTGACCGGGACAGCCTACGAGCAGTACTTC.

This clone was counted only a few times. The chain carries TRBV25-1 and TRBJ2-7; D is ambiguous. Trimming stripped 1 base from V and 4 bases from J, with 2 bases between. The CDR3 is 11 amino acids. CDR1 MGHDK and CDR2 SYGVNS come from the germline V gene. The CDR3, as DNA: TGTGCCAGCAGTGAATCTTACGAGCAGTACTTC. Its translation is CASSESYEQYF.

The chain uses TRBV19 and TRBJ1-5; 7 bases match TRBD1. With V trimmed by 7 bases and J by 6 bases, 9 bases remained unmatched. The germline V gene has CDR1 LNHDA and CDR2 SQIVND (reference sequence). The CDR3 is 14 residues long. In nucleotides, the CDR3 is TGTGCCAGTACCTCGGGACAGCGAAGTCAGCCCCAGCATTTT. It yields the protein CASTSGQRSQPQHF.

The chain couples TRBV11-2 to TRBJ2-5, with 9 bases fitting TRBD1. Germline V lookup: CDR1 SGHAT, CDR2 FQNNGV. V was clipped by 1 base and J by 5 bases; unmatched bases: 5. The CDR3 extends over 15 amino acids. DNA of the CDR3: TGTGCCAGCAGCTTAGGGGACAGGGCCATGGAGACCCAGTACTTC. Translated: CASSLGDRAMETQYF.

The rearrangement uses TRBV6-1 and TRBJ1-2; possibly TRBD1 for D (5 bases). Looked up from germline, CDR1 is MNHNS and CDR2 is SASEGT. Trimming shortened V by 1 base and J by 2 bases, and 8 bases separated the two germline ends. The CDR3 is 14 residues long. The CDR3 protein is CASSEGQSNYGYTF. The CDR3 nucleotides are TGTGCCAGCAGTGAAGGACAGTCGAACTATGGCTACACCTTC.

This rearrangement joins TRBV5-6 to TRBJ1-3; D uncertain. Trimming left V 2 bases short and J 4 bases short, with 7 bases between. The CDR3 covers 13 residues. The germline CDR1 and CDR2 sequences are SGHDT and YYEEEE. This CDR3 reads CASSLLLGNTIYF. The CDR3 DNA reads as TGTGCCAGCAGCTTACTCCTAGGAAACACCATATATTTT.

This clone was picked up a small number of times. The rearrangement joins TRBV9 to TRBJ1-1, with D possibly TRBD1 on 5 matching bases. V lost 4 bases and J lost 1, with 11 bases in between. The CDR3 spans 14 residues. Germline V lookup: CDR1 SGDLS, CDR2 YYNGEE. CDR3 in DNA: TGTGCCAGCAGCCCAGTGCAGGGGAACACTGAAGCTTTCTTT. Its protein is CASSPVQGNTEAFF.

CDR3 coding DNA: TGTGCCAGCAGCCAACAGGTCCTCTCCTACGAGCAGTACTTC. Amino acids: CASSQQVLSYEQYF. The chain combines TRBV7-9 with TRBJ2-7; D is possibly TRBD1 (5 bases). V gave up 5 bases and J gave up 0 bases, with 11 bases separating them. This CDR3 region has 14 residues. Germline V gene data show CDR1 as SEHNR and CDR2 as FQNEAQ (reference sequence).

This chain links TRBV11-3 with TRBJ1-3, with a weak D call TRBD1 (5 bases). There are 14 residues in the CDR3. V was shortened by 3 bases and J by 2 bases, with 8 bases between the two germline ends. Looked up from germline, CDR1 is SGHNT and CDR2 is YENEEA. CDR3 amino acids: CASSFADTGNTIYF. In nucleotides, the CDR3 is TGTGCCAGCAGCTTCGCGGACACTGGAAACACCATATATTTT.

The chain carries TRBV3-1 (or the pseudogene TRBV3-2) and TRBJ2-3; D is possibly TRBD1 (6 bases). Germline V gene data show CDR1 as LGHDT and CDR2 as YNNKEL (reference sequence). The CDR3 sequence is 15 residues long. Trimming left V 2 bases short and J 1 base short, with 10 bases between. CDR3 in amino acids: CASSQWGRGTDTQYF. The CDR3 bases are TGTGCCAGCAGCCAATGGGGGCGAGGCACAGATACGCAGTATTTT.

The chain has TRBV7-9 and TRBJ2-5; 8 bases map to TRBD2. Germline values: CDR1 SEHNR, CDR2 FQNEAQ (reference sequence). V dropped 6 bases and J dropped 2; count of bases not matched to a gene: 8. This CDR3 is 15 amino acids long. CDR3 amino acids: CASSAGGQKQETQYF. In DNA form, the CDR3 reads TGTGCCAGCAGTGCGGGAGGACAGAAACAAGAGACCCAGTACTTC.

In its sample, this clone was seen a few times. The chain has TRBV5-4 and TRBJ1-2, with D perhaps TRBD1 (5 bases). The V and J ends lost 0 bases and 1 base respectively, with 13 bases between them. Germline V lookup: CDR1 SGHNT, CDR2 YYREEE (reference sequence). The length of the CDR3 is 16 residues. In nucleotides, the CDR3 is TGTGCCAGCAGCTTGGTGGTGACAGCCATTAACTATGGCTACACCTTC. Amino acid sequence: CASSLVVTAINYGYTF.

This chain links TRBV29-1 with TRBJ1-5, with D perhaps matching TRBD1 (6 bases). The CDR3 loop spans 13 amino acids. Trimming pared 7 bases from V and 7 bases from J, leaving 17 bases between. The germline CDR1 and CDR2 sequences are SQVTM and ANQGSEA. Written as DNA, the CDR3 is TGCAGCGCCCAAGGGGGACCCGGACAGCCCCAGCATTTT. Protein: CSAQGGPGQPQHF.

V gene TRBV9 combines with J gene TRBJ2-1, with 9 bases identical to TRBD2. V lost 4 bases and J lost 6; bases outside the gene matches: 2. The CDR3 extends over 13 amino acids. The V gene's germline CDR1 is SGDLS and CDR2 YYNGEE. The CDR3 sequence is CASSHSGSNEQFF. As DNA, the CDR3 is TGTGCCAGCAGCCATAGCGGGAGCAATGAGCAGTTCTTC.

The chain has TRBV6-5 and TRBJ2-2, with D uncertain. Trimming cost V 0 bases and J 4 bases, with 12 bases left between them. The CDR3 loop spans 16 amino acids. CDR1 is MNHEY, CDR2 SVGAGI, per germline. This chain's CDR3 is CASSYSNSYSTGELFF. The CDR3 DNA sequence: TGTGCCAGCAGTTACTCGAACTCCTATAGCACCGGGGAGCTGTTTTTT.

The J gene is TRBJ2-7, the V gene TRBV1; TRBD1 was called by the table and not checked on the DNA. TRBV1 is reported as a pseudogene. This CDR3 is built from 18 residues. The CDR3 sequence is CTSSQKAKGQGASYEQYF. CDR3 bases: TGCACCAGCAGCCAAAAAGCGAAGGGACAGGGGGCGTCCTACGAGCAGTACTTC.

This chain joins TRBV5-6 and TRBJ2-5; D is ambiguous. Between the trimmed V and J ends, which lost 0 bases and 3 bases, there was a span of 12 bases. Germline values: CDR1 SGHDT, CDR2 YYEEEE. The CDR3 extends over 15 amino acids. CDR3 bases: TGTGCCAGCAGCTTGGGAACATTGCCTGAAGAGACCCAGTACTTC. Translating gives CASSLGTLPEETQYF.

The chain employs TRBV18 and TRBJ1-5, with 7 bases fitting TRBD1. CDR1 and CDR2 (germline): KGHSH, LQKENI. CDR3 length: 13 amino acids. J was trimmed by 5 bases and V by 6 bases; bases with no gene match: 4. CDR3 DNA sequence: TGTGCCAGCTCGTGGGACAGCCATCAGCCCCAGCATTTT. It is translated as CASSWDSHQPQHF.

This sequence joins TRBV20-1 and TRBJ2-3; 8 positions match TRBD2. This CDR3 region has 13 residues. The ends lost 3 bases at V and 6 bases at J; junction bases unmatched: 5. Per germline, CDR1 DFQATT and CDR2 SNEGSKA (reference sequence). The chain's CDR3 is CSASVGRGDTQYF. The CDR3 DNA is TGCAGTGCTAGTGTCGGGAGGGGCGATACGCAGTATTTT.

This chain links TRBV6-1 with TRBJ1-2; D is unclear. This CDR3 spans 12 amino acids. V was shortened by 1 base and J by 4 bases, with 4 bases between the two germline ends. The germline V gene has CDR1 MNHNS and CDR2 SASEGT. CDR3 sequence: CASSEVVYGYTF. CDR3 DNA sequence: TGTGCCAGCAGTGAAGTAGTCTATGGCTACACCTTC.

The chain couples TRBV5-4 to TRBJ1-1, with D perhaps matching TRBD1 (5 bases). Trimming stripped 4 bases from V and 5 bases from J, with 21 bases between. The CDR3 runs to 16 residues. Looked up from germline, CDR1 is SGHNT and CDR2 is YYREEE (reference sequence). For the CDR3, the DNA is TGTGCCAGCAGCAATTCGACAGCGATTGAGGTGACTGAAGCTTTCTTT. Translated, it gives CASSNSTAIEVTEAFF.

A few counts support this clone. J is TRBJ1-5 and V is TRBV5-6; 8 nucleotides agree with TRBD1. Germline CDR1 is SGHDT and CDR2 is YYEEEE. The CDR3 extends over 15 amino acids. V shed 4 bases and J 5 bases; nucleotides not matched to a gene: 8. CDR3 bases: TGTGCCAGCAGCACCCGGACAGGGTTCCATCAGCCCCAGCATTTT. This encodes CASSTRTGFHQPQHF.

This chain links TRBV19 with TRBJ2-2; D remains unclear. V shed 2 bases and J shed 4 bases, with 14 bases lying between them. CDR1 LNHDA and CDR2 SQIVND come from the germline V gene (reference sequence). The CDR3 loop spans 16 amino acids. CDR3 region: CASSITAALGTGELFF. In nucleotides, the CDR3 is TGTGCCAGTAGTATAACCGCGGCCCTTGGCACCGGGGAGCTGTTTTTT.

This clone has a handful of counts. This chain links TRBV4-1 with TRBJ1-5; possibly TRBD1 for D (6 bases). Germline V gives CDR1 MGHRA, CDR2 YSYEKL. V lost 4 bases to trimming and J lost 3 bases, with 13 bases between them. The CDR3 extends over 15 amino acids. CDR3 residues: CASSRGGRDNQPQHF. The CDR3 nucleotides read TGCGCCAGCAGCCGGGGGGGCAGGGACAATCAGCCCCAGCATTTT.